These 21 T cell receptor beta chains originate from one sample sequenced in a study of blood T cell repertoires in COVID-19. The data were produced by immunoSEQ multiplex PCR, yet TCRdb's version contains in-frame clones alone and is incomplete. The sample has 300,000 to 450,000 clones, about 90% seen once. Sequenced input: PBMCs or T cells enriched from blood (not recorded which). These TCRs come from a woman under 40 who had recovered from COVID-19.

The gene calls are TRBV21-1 and TRBJ2-4; the table's D call of TRBD2 was not tested on the DNA. TRBV21-1 is a pseudogene segment. This CDR3 spans 17 amino acids. The CDR3, as DNA: TGTGCCAGCATTACCAAGGGAGTGCCAGTCGGAAAAAACATTCAGTACTTC. It codes for CASITKGVPVGKNIQYF.

The chain couples TRBV4-3 to TRBJ2-7, with D maybe TRBD1 (6 bases). CDR1 and CDR2 from the germline V gene are LGHNA and YSLEER. This CDR3 comprises 15 residues. V lost 0 bases, J lost 5 bases, and 14 bases lay in between. The CDR3 is CASSQDLVGADEQYF. The CDR3 bases are TGCGCCAGCAGCCAAGATCTTGTGGGGGCTGACGAGCAGTACTTC.

This clone turned up a few times. The V call is TRBV18, the J call TRBJ1-1; 12 nucleotides agree with TRBD1. This CDR3 has 19 residues. J gave up 0 bases and V 6 bases, and 14 bases lay outside the gene matches. Looked up from germline, CDR1 is KGHSH and CDR2 is LQKENI. This chain's CDR3 is CASSRDRGPPPIMNTEAFF. CDR3 coding DNA: TGTGCCAGCTCCCGGGACAGGGGGCCGCCTCCAATCATGAACACTGAAGCTTTCTTT.

Concerning this clone: One base away lies a much larger clone, so this may be a sequencing read error. The sample carries other DNA sequences with the same CDR3. The chain uses TRBV4-3 and TRBJ1-4; D gene unclear. The ends were cut back, 6 bases at V and 4 bases at J, with 15 bases in the middle. Germline V gene lookup returns CDR1 LGHNA and CDR2 YSLEER. This CDR3 contains 15 residues. The CDR3 loop reads CASSRKEADNEKLFF. The CDR3 region has the DNA TGCGCCAGCAGTCGCAAGGAGGCGGATAATGAAAAACTGTTTTTT.

This clone was counted a single time. V usage is TRBV9 and J usage is TRBJ1-2; the match to TRBD1 covers 7 bases. Germline V gene lookup returns CDR1 SGDLS and CDR2 YYNGEE. The CDR3 runs to 14 residues. V was clipped by 3 bases and J by 2 bases; unmatched bases: 4. Here the CDR3 DNA reads TGTGCCAGCAGCGCCTTACAGGGGAACTATGGCTACACCTTC. Translating gives CASSALQGNYGYTF. The complete variable domain, with remaining parts taken from reference TRBV9 and TRBJ1-2, reads DSGVTQTPKHLITATGQRVTLRCSPRSGDLSVYWYQQSLDQGLQFLIQYYNGEERAKGNILERFSAQQFPDLHSELNLSSLELGDSALYFCASSALQGNYGYTFGSGTRLTVV.

V gene TRBV28 combines with J gene TRBJ1-2; D possibly corresponds to TRBD1 (6 bases). The ends were cut back, 1 base at V and 5 bases at J, with 17 bases in the middle. This CDR3 spans 16 amino acids. CDR1 is MDHEN, CDR2 SYDVKM, per germline. The CDR3 spells CASSLFPSGQPYGYTF. CDR3 DNA sequence: TGTGCCAGCAGTTTATTCCCCTCCGGACAGCCGTATGGCTACACCTTC.

The rearrangement uses TRBV7-9 and TRBJ2-3; D is undetermined. From germline, CDR1 is SEHNR and CDR2 FQNEAQ (reference sequence). Trimming took off 2 bases at V and 9 bases at J, with 15 bases between the two ends. This CDR3 is 14 amino acids long. The CDR3 sequence: CASSLSGSRVTQYF. CDR3 nucleotide sequence: TGTGCCAGCAGCTTATCCGGCTCCCGGGTGACGCAGTATTTT.

The chain combines TRBV25-1 with TRBJ2-2, with a weak D call TRBD1 (5 bases). The CDR3 consists of 15 residues. The germline V gene encodes CDR1 MGHDK and CDR2 SYGVNS. V was shortened by 2 bases and J by 0 bases, with 7 bases between the two germline ends. The CDR3 nucleotides are TGTGCCAGCAGTGAACGGACACCGAACACCGGGGAGCTGTTTTTT. This sequence encodes CASSERTPNTGELFF.

V usage is TRBV3-1 (or the pseudogene TRBV3-2) and J usage is TRBJ1-4; perhaps TRBD1 as D (6 bases). The CDR3 runs to 15 residues. The V and J ends lost 1 base and 5 bases respectively, with 11 bases between them. CDR1 and CDR2 from the germline V gene are LGHDT and YNNKEL (reference sequence). The CDR3 nucleotides read TGTGCCAGCAGCCAAGTTAACAGGGAAAATGAAAAACTGTTTTTT. Translating it yields CASSQVNRENEKLFF.

Here the CDR3 reads CAWSVGRGRPTRYGYTF. The DNA of the CDR3 is TGTGCCTGGAGTGTAGGAAGGGGCCGACCCACTCGCTATGGCTACACCTTC. The chain carries TRBV30 and TRBJ1-2; a weak D match, TRBD1 (5 bases). This CDR3 has 17 amino acids. Per the germline V gene, CDR1 is GTSNPN and CDR2 is SVGIG (reference sequence). V lost 0 bases and J lost 4, with 21 bases in between. Drawing the rest from reference TRBV30 and TRBJ1-2, the complete variable domain is SQTIHQWPATLVQPVGSPLSLECTVEGTSNPNLYWYRQAAGRGLQLLFYSVGIGQISSEVPQNLSASRPQDRQFILSSKKLLLSDSGFYLCAWSVGRGRPTRYGYTFGSGTRLTVV.

This clone has only a few counts. This chain uses TRBV5-6 with TRBJ2-7, with D perhaps TRBD2 (6 bases). The CDR3 has 15 residues. Germline V gene lookup returns CDR1 SGHDT and CDR2 YYEEEE. Trimming took off 2 bases at V and 0 bases at J, with 12 bases between the two ends. CDR3 loop: CASSFGGRYSYEQYF. CDR3 DNA sequence: TGTGCCAGCAGCTTCGGTGGGAGGTACTCCTACGAGCAGTACTTC.

This chain connects TRBV27 to TRBJ1-1; D not resolved. This CDR3 is 15 amino acids long. Germline CDR1 and CDR2: MNHEY and SMNVEV (reference sequence). Between the trimmed V and J ends, which lost 3 bases and 3 bases, there was a span of 14 bases. The CDR3 sequence is CASSFEGFLYTEAFF. The CDR3 DNA follows: TGTGCCAGCAGTTTCGAGGGTTTCTTGTACACTGAAGCTTTCTTT.

This clone was seen only once. The rearrangement links TRBV4-1 to TRBJ2-7; 8 nucleotides agree with TRBD1. Germline V gene lookup returns CDR1 MGHRA and CDR2 YSYEKL. This CDR3 contains 14 residues. Trimming at V came to 4 bases and at J to 3 bases, leaving 5 bases not matched to a gene. The CDR3 protein is CASSPTTGVYEQYF. DNA of the CDR3: TGCGCCAGCAGCCCCACGACAGGGGTCTACGAGCAGTACTTC.

The V and J genes are TRBV19 and TRBJ1-2; D uncertain. The CDR3 covers 15 residues. Germline values: CDR1 LNHDA, CDR2 SQIVND (reference sequence). Trimming took off 2 bases at V and 7 bases at J, with 17 bases between the two ends. CDR3 residues: CASSIMRGRETGYTF. The DNA of the CDR3 is TGTGCCAGTAGTATAATGCGAGGGAGAGAGACTGGCTACACCTTC.

The V gene is TRBV10-1, the J gene TRBJ1-1, with TRBD1 identical over 8 bases. CDR1 and CDR2 (germline): WNHNN, SYGVQD (reference sequence). With 7 bases clipped from V and 0 bases from J, the junction kept 7 bases outside the gene matches. This CDR3 has 15 residues. Here the CDR3 reads CASTKDRAVNTEAFF. CDR3 in DNA: TGCGCCAGCACTAAGGACAGGGCGGTGAACACTGAAGCTTTCTTT.

This clone was detected once. The chain combines TRBV7-9 with TRBJ1-1; D is ambiguous. Trimming cost V 0 bases and J 3 bases, with 14 bases left between them. This CDR3 contains 16 residues. The germline V gene has CDR1 SEHNR and CDR2 FQNEAQ (reference sequence). The CDR3 loop is CASSLAISGSDTEAFF. In DNA form, the CDR3 reads TGTGCCAGCAGCTTAGCTATTTCGGGGTCGGACACTGAAGCTTTCTTT.

This chain links TRBV5-4 with TRBJ2-7; 8 bases are a match to TRBD1. The germline CDR1 and CDR2 sequences are SGHNT and YYREEE (reference sequence). The junction had 7 bases not matched to a gene; V was cut back by 3 bases and J by 5 bases. This CDR3 is 14 amino acids long. CDR3 residues: CASSWTGNLHEQYF. The CDR3 nucleotides are TGTGCCAGCAGCTGGACAGGGAATCTCCACGAGCAGTACTTC.

This rearrangement joins TRBV10-3 to TRBJ2-3; 11 nucleotides align to TRBD1. V lost 8 bases and J lost 5; bases outside the gene matches: 9. CDR1 is ENHRY, CDR2 SYGVKD, per germline. The length of the CDR3 is 15 residues. The CDR3 bases are TGTGCCATCGCGACGAGGACAGGGGGCGAAGATACGCAGTATTTT. Translating it yields CAIATRTGGEDTQYF.

As concerns this clone: Germline is not matched at one junction end, which may reflect a read error. The chain uses TRBV6-1 and TRBJ1-2; weak D call: TRBD1 (5 bases). The germline V gene has CDR1 MNHNS and CDR2 SASEGT. The CDR3 is 14 residues long. CDR3 DNA: TGTGCCGGCAGTGAAGCGCTGCAGGGAAACGGCTACACCTTC. Protein sequence: CAGSEALQGNGYTF.

The chain joins TRBV2 to TRBJ1-1, with 10 bases matching TRBD1. The CDR3 extends over 16 amino acids. V gave up 4 bases and J gave up 0 bases; unmatched junction bases: 5. The germline V gene encodes CDR1 SNHLY and CDR2 FYNNEI. In DNA form, the CDR3 reads TGTGCCAGCAGTGCAGACAGGGGGCTAGTGAACACTGAAGCTTTCTTT. It yields the protein CASSADRGLVNTEAFF.

CDR3 sequence (DNA): TGTGCCAGCAGTGATACACAGGGTAACTATGGCTACACCTTC. Translation: CASSDTQGNYGYTF. This chain links TRBV6-1 with TRBJ1-2, with D perhaps matching TRBD1 (6 bases). Germline lookup yields CDR1 MNHNS and CDR2 SASEGT. V was clipped by 3 bases and J by 1 base, with 9 bases between them. The CDR3 has 14 amino acids.